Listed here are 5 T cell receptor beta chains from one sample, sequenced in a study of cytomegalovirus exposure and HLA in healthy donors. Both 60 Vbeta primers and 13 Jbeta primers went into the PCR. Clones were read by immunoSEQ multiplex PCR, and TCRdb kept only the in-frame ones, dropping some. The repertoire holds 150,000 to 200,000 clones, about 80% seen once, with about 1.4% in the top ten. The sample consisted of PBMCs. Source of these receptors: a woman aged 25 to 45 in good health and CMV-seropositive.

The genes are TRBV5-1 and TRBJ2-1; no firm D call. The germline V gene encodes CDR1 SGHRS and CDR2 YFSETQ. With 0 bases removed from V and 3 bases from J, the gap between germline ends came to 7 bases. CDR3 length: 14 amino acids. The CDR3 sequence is CASSLVSYYNEQFF. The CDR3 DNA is TGCGCCAGCAGCTTGGTGAGCTACTACAATGAGCAGTTCTTC.

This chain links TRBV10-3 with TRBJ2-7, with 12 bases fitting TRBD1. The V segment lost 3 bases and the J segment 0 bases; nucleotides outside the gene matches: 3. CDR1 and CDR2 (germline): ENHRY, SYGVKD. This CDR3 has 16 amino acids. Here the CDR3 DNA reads TGTGCCATCAGTGACCCGGGACAGGGGGCCTCCTACGAGCAGTACTTC. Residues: CAISDPGQGASYEQYF.

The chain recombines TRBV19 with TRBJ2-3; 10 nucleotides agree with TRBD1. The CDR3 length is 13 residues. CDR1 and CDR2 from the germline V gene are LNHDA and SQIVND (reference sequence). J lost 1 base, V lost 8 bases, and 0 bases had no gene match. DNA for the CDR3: TGTGCCAGTGGGACAGGGGGCACAGATACGCAGTATTTT. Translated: CASGTGGTDTQYF.

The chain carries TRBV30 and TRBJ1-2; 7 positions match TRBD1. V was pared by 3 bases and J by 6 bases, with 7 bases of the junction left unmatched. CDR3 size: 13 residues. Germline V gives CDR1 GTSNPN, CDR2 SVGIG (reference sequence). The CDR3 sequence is CAWRGQGVDGYTF. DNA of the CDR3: TGTGCCTGGAGGGGGCAGGGGGTGGATGGCTACACCTTC. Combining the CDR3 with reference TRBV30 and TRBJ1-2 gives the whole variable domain SQTIHQWPATLVQPVGSPLSLECTVEGTSNPNLYWYRQAAGRGLQLLFYSVGIGQISSEVPQNLSASRPQDRQFILSSKKLLLSDSGFYLCAWRGQGVDGYTFGSGTRLTVV.

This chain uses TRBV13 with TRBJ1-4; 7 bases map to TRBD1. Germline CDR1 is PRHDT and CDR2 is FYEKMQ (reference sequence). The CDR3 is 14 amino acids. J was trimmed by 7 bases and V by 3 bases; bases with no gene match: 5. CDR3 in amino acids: CASSLGTASEKLFF. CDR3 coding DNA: TGTGCCAGCAGCTTGGGGACAGCAAGTGAAAAACTGTTTTTT.